This T cell receptor (beta chain) came from a study of blood T cell repertoires in COVID-19 (dated by TCRdb to between 2020 and 2021). Regarding the complete study: Samples covering the acute and convalescent phases of COVID-19 were provided by collaborators in the United States, Italy and Spain. The sample metadata nearly always contained a de-identified subject ID, COVID-19 status, age in years and sex. The dataset comprised deeply sampled blood TCRbeta repertoires from subjects exposed to, actively infected with, or recovered from COVID-19. The samples were drawn from the first 160 participants of the ongoing ImmuneRACE study and from roughly 1,300 subjects provided by 6 global collaborators. The prospective study material was composed of cDNA or gDNA derived from T cells, B-cell-depleted T cells, or PBMCs. Where available, HLA class I and class II types were taken from metadata supplied by the sample provider and were not determined by assay-based typing. The repertoires were released in a freely available public database intended as a resource for research on the immune response to SARS-CoV-2. Points the paper makes about the study in general: The amount of clinical and demographic metadata varied by source and participant and was provided uncurated.

At one collaborating source in Seattle, patients were enrolled during active infection and were followed longitudinally through the course of disease. Whole blood was collected in K2EDTA tubes by collaborating institutions according to the institutions' own protocols. For TCRbeta analysis, collaborators shipped samples in one of three forms: frozen whole blood, isolated PBMCs, or DNA extracted from either of those sample types. Comment on this clone: There is no known antigen for this receptor. No much larger clone is present one base from it, and per-base qualities are unavailable.

The CDR3 sequence holds 12 residues, the cysteine and phenylalanine included. Only the CDR3 part of the read is kept: 36 bases, read in frame from the first base. CDR1 SNHLY and CDR2 FYNNEI are derived from the germline V gene. V sheds 10 bases and J sheds 7 bases, leaving 11 bases between their ends. TCRbeta CDR3 regions were amplified from genomic DNA using the immunoSEQ Assay, a bias-controlled multiplex PCR. The authors' analysis ran thus. Within the assay, amplification of reference gene primers was used to estimate how many nucleated cells each sample contained. Sequence reads were collapsed and filtered to measure the absolute abundance of every unique TCRbeta CDR3 rearrangement. For each sample, productive Simpson clonality was calculated as the square root of Simpson's diversity index over productive rearrangements. TCRdb stores this immuneACCESS table with in-frame sequences only. Part of the clones is absent; in the studies checked, under half of the shortfall reflects unresolved V genes, and no reason is known for the rest. For V, J and clone size, that table is used; D and trimming come from the DNA. This sample is represented by around 400,000 clones; around 87% of them were singletons. The ten largest make up about 2.5% of the sample.

The V and J genes are TRBV2 and TRBJ1-6; 6 matching bases give a weak D call of TRBD1. Sequenced input: peripheral blood. The receptor was derived from a woman aged 55-69 years with COVID-19, enrolled during active disease. The CDR3 in this case is CATRTENSPLHF. The nucleotides read TGTGCCACTCGGACAGAAAATTCACCCCTCCACTTT.